The sequence of this TCR beta chain was determined in a study of blood T cells in healthy people across ages. This clonotype occurred many times. Its antigen is as yet unknown. Overall study findings and caveats: Both naive CD4+ cell counts and diversity were greater in long-lived donors than in aged donors.

Primed by a sample-barcoded 5' primer and a J-beta primer mix, a second PCR proceeded for about 7 to 12 cycles. TCRdb re-called the 5' RACE reads with MiXCR, one entry per CDR3 protein. Counted here are around 1.1 million distinct CDR3 sequences, 35% to 40% occurring once; the ten biggest clones make up roughly 14%. The V end lost 0 bases, the J end lost 8 bases, and 16 bases lay between the germline ends. This CDR3 is built from 14 residues. Germline CDR1 reads DFQATT; CDR2 reads SNEGSKA (reference sequence). Sequencing used blood. The source is a man younger than 35 in good health. This chain uses TRBV20-1 with TRBJ2-5; tentative D call: TRBD1 (5 bases). CDR3 coding DNA: TGCAGTGCTAGAGATCCCAGGGTTGGTTTAACCCAGTACTTC. This sequence encodes CSARDPRVGLTQYF.